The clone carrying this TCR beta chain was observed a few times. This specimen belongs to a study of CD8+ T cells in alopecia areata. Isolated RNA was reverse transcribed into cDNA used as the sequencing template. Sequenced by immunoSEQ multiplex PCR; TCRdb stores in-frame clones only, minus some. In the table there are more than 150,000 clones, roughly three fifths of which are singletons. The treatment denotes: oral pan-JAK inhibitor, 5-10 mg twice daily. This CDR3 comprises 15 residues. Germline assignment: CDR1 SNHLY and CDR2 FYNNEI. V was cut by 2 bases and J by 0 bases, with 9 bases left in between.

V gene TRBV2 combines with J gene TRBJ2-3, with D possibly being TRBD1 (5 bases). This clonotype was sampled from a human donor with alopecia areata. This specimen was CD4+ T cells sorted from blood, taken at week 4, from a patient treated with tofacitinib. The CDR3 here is CASSEQGVSTDTQYF. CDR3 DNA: TGTGCCAGCAGTGAACAGGGTGTGAGCACAGATACGCAGTATTTT.